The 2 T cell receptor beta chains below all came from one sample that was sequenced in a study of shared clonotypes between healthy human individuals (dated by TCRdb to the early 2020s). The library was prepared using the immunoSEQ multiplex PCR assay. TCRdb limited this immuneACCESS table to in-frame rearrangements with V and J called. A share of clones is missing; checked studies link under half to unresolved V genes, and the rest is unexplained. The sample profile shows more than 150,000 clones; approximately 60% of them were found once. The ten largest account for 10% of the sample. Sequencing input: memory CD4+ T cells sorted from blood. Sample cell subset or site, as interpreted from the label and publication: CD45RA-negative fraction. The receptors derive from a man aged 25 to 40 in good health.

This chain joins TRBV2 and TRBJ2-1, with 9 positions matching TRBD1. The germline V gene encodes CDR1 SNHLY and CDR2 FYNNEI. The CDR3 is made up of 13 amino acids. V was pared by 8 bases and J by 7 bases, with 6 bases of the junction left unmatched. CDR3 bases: TGTGCCAGCGGACAGGGGTCCGGGAATGAGCAGTTCTTC. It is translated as CASGQGSGNEQFF.

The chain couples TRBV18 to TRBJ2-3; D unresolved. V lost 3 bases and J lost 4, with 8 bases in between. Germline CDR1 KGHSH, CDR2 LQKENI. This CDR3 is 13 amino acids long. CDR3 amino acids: CASSPLEADTQYF. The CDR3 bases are TGTGCCAGCTCACCTTTGGAAGCAGATACGCAGTATTTT.